These T cell receptor beta chains were read from a single sample in a study of blood T cell repertoires in COVID-19. This table comes from immunoSEQ multiplex PCR, and its TCRdb copy is limited to in-frame clones, with some not included. The sample has 90,000 to 130,000 clones, around 89% seen once; the top ten hold 3% to 3.5%. The sequencing input was peripheral blood. The receptor source for this set is a woman between 50 and 59 years old with acute or convalescent COVID-19. Each CDR3 is given with its conserved first and last residue. The order of the fields is clone size, J gene, D gene, V gene, CDR3 DNA, CDR3 protein. The D gene is left open where the match is weak. Not every row has a clone size; where given, it reads once, few, many or a size class.

clone_size: -
j_call: TRBJ2-7
d_call: -
v_call: TRBV5-1
cdr3_nt: TGCGCCGGCGCCGGGCAGGGCCCCTACGAGCAGTACTTC
cdr3_aa: CAGAGQGPYEQYF

clone_size: -
j_call: TRBJ1-2
d_call: -
v_call: TRBV24-1
cdr3_nt: TGTGCCACCAGCGAAACTCCTAACTATGGCTACACCTTC
cdr3_aa: CATSETPNYGYTF

clone_size: -
j_call: TRBJ1-1
d_call: -
v_call: TRBV18
cdr3_nt: TGTGCCAGCTCACCAGACACCTTGAACACTGAAGCTTTCTTT
cdr3_aa: CASSPDTLNTEAFF

clone_size: -
j_call: TRBJ1-2
d_call: -
v_call: TRBV18
cdr3_nt: TGTGCCAGCTCACAGCAGGGTTACTATGGCTACACCTTC
cdr3_aa: CASSQQGYYGYTF

clone_size: -
j_call: TRBJ2-2
d_call: TRBD2
v_call: TRBV5-8
cdr3_nt: TGTGCCAGCAGCTTACCCGGACTAGCGGGAGACGGTACCGGGGAGCTGTTTTTT
cdr3_aa: CASSLPGLAGDGTGELFF

clone_size: -
j_call: TRBJ2-5
d_call: TRBD2
v_call: TRBV28
cdr3_nt: TGTGCCAGCAGCCTGGGCCCTGGGGGAGGGGAGACCCAGTACTTC
cdr3_aa: CASSLGPGGGETQYF

clone_size: -
j_call: TRBJ2-2
d_call: TRBD2
v_call: TRBV24-1
cdr3_nt: TGTGCCACCAGTGATTTTCGCGCGGGAGCCCCCGGGGGGGAGCTGTTTTTT
cdr3_aa: CATSDFRAGAPGGELFF

clone_size: -
j_call: TRBJ2-7
d_call: -
v_call: TRBV21-1
cdr3_nt: TGTGCCAGCAGCAAAGCCCGGACTGAGCACTCCTACGAGCAGTACTTC
cdr3_aa: CASSKARTEHSYEQYF

clone_size: -
j_call: TRBJ2-5
d_call: -
v_call: TRBV11-2
cdr3_nt: TGTGCCAGCAGCTTAGCCGGGGAGACCCAGTACTTC
cdr3_aa: CASSLAGETQYF

clone_size: -
j_call: TRBJ2-1
d_call: -
v_call: TRBV2
cdr3_nt: TGTGCCAGCAGTTTTCAGTGGGAGGAGTACAATGAGCAGTTCTTC
cdr3_aa: CASSFQWEEYNEQFF

clone_size: -
j_call: TRBJ2-7
d_call: TRBD1
v_call: TRBV7-9
cdr3_nt: TGTGCCAGCAGCGACCGGGACAGGAGCTACGAGCAGTACTTC
cdr3_aa: CASSDRDRSYEQYF

clone_size: -
j_call: TRBJ2-6
d_call: -
v_call: TRBV3-1/TRBV3-2
cdr3_nt: TGTGCCAGCAGCCAAGAAGGAACGGGGACTGGGGCCAACGTCCTGACTTTC
cdr3_aa: CASSQEGTGTGANVLTF

clone_size: -
j_call: TRBJ2-1
d_call: TRBD2
v_call: TRBV27
cdr3_nt: TGTGCCAGCAGTTTACGACCGACTAGCGGGACCAGGGTAGGCAATGAGCAGTTCTTC
cdr3_aa: CASSLRPTSGTRVGNEQFF

clone_size: few
j_call: TRBJ2-2
d_call: TRBD1
v_call: TRBV6-5
cdr3_nt: TGTGCCAGCGAATGGGACAGAGACACCGGGGAGCTGTTTTTT
cdr3_aa: CASEWDRDTGELFF

clone_size: -
j_call: TRBJ1-5
d_call: -
v_call: TRBV28
cdr3_nt: TGTGCCGCACTAAGGGGGGGTTCGGGTCAGCCCCAGCATTTT
cdr3_aa: CAALRGGSGQPQHF

clone_size: -
j_call: TRBJ2-7
d_call: TRBD2
v_call: TRBV28
cdr3_nt: TGTGCCAGCAGTTCACCCCGCGGGGGGACTAGCGGGAGCTACGAGCAGTACTTC
cdr3_aa: CASSSPRGGTSGSYEQYF

clone_size: once
j_call: TRBJ1-1
d_call: TRBD1
v_call: TRBV10-3
cdr3_nt: TGTGCCATCAGTGAGTCCGGACAGGGTCAGAACACTGAAGCTTTCTTT
cdr3_aa: CAISESGQGQNTEAFF

clone_size: -
j_call: TRBJ2-7
d_call: -
v_call: TRBV3-1/TRBV3-2
cdr3_nt: TGTGCCAGCAGCCGTAGCGACCAACACTACGAGCAGTACTTC
cdr3_aa: CASSRSDQHYEQYF

clone_size: -
j_call: TRBJ2-5
d_call: -
v_call: TRBV7-2
cdr3_nt: TGTGCCAGCAGCTATAACAGGAATCAAGAGACCCAGTACTTC
cdr3_aa: CASSYNRNQETQYF

clone_size: -
j_call: TRBJ2-7
d_call: TRBD1
v_call: TRBV5-1
cdr3_nt: TGCGCCAGCAGTGAACAGGGGGGCTCCTACGAGCAGTACTTC
cdr3_aa: CASSEQGGSYEQYF

clone_size: -
j_call: TRBJ1-4
d_call: -
v_call: TRBV18
cdr3_nt: TGTGCCAGCTCACCACGAAGTGCAGGCCCAAATGAAAAACTGTTTTTT
cdr3_aa: CASSPRSAGPNEKLFF

clone_size: -
j_call: TRBJ2-2
d_call: TRBD2
v_call: TRBV19
cdr3_nt: TGTGCCAGTAGTATTGTAGCGAGCGGGAGAGCCGGGGAGCTGTTTTTT
cdr3_aa: CASSIVASGRAGELFF

clone_size: -
j_call: TRBJ2-5
d_call: TRBD2
v_call: TRBV9
cdr3_nt: TGTGCCAGCAGCGTAGGGCTAGCGGGAGGCCAAGAGACCCAGTACTTC
cdr3_aa: CASSVGLAGGQETQYF

clone_size: -
j_call: TRBJ2-5
d_call: -
v_call: TRBV19
cdr3_nt: TGTGCCAGTAGTATTGGTCAGGGGGAGACCCAGTACTTC
cdr3_aa: CASSIGQGETQYF

clone_size: -
j_call: TRBJ2-3
d_call: TRBD2
v_call: TRBV6-6
cdr3_nt: TGTGCCACCCACCAACTAGCGGTTAGCACAGATACGCAGTATTTT
cdr3_aa: CATHQLAVSTDTQYF

clone_size: -
j_call: TRBJ2-5
d_call: -
v_call: TRBV24-1
cdr3_nt: TGTGCCACCAGTGATTTGCGTGGGGCTGAGGTGGAGACCCAGTACTTC
cdr3_aa: CATSDLRGAEVETQYF

clone_size: -
j_call: TRBJ2-6
d_call: -
v_call: TRBV29-1
cdr3_nt: TGCAGCGCAAGACAGGCCTCTGGGGCCAACGTCCTGACTTTC
cdr3_aa: CSARQASGANVLTF

clone_size: once
j_call: TRBJ2-1
d_call: TRBD2
v_call: TRBV11-2
cdr3_nt: TGTGCCAGCAGCCAACTAGCGGGAAGGAGGAATGAGCAGTTCTTC
cdr3_aa: CASSQLAGRRNEQFF

clone_size: -
j_call: TRBJ1-2
d_call: -
v_call: TRBV20-1
cdr3_nt: TGCAGTGCTAGTGCCGGGATTGATGGCTACACCTTC
cdr3_aa: CSASAGIDGYTF

clone_size: -
j_call: TRBJ2-1
d_call: -
v_call: TRBV3-1/TRBV3-2
cdr3_nt: TGTGCCAGCAGCCGCCTTAGGCTACTAGCCTACAATGAGCAGTTCTTC
cdr3_aa: CASSRLRLLAYNEQFF

clone_size: -
j_call: TRBJ1-3
d_call: TRBD1
v_call: TRBV7-6
cdr3_nt: TGTGCCAGCAGCCCGGGACAGTCGGCCTCTGGAAACACCATATATTTT
cdr3_aa: CASSPGQSASGNTIYF

clone_size: -
j_call: TRBJ2-2
d_call: -
v_call: TRBV30
cdr3_nt: TGTGCCTGCCCGGGATCCGCGGGACCCGGGGAGCTGTTTTTT
cdr3_aa: CACPGSAGPGELFF

clone_size: once
j_call: TRBJ1-4
d_call: -
v_call: TRBV30
cdr3_nt: TGTGCCTGGCAAGAGGAGCGGGAAAAACTGTTTTTT
cdr3_aa: CAWQEEREKLFF

clone_size: -
j_call: TRBJ2-3
d_call: TRBD2
v_call: TRBV10-1
cdr3_nt: TGCGCCAGCAGTGAGTTAGCGGGAGGTCCAGGCACGCAGTATTTT
cdr3_aa: CASSELAGGPGTQYF

clone_size: -
j_call: TRBJ2-7
d_call: -
v_call: TRBV2
cdr3_nt: TGTGCCAGCCTTGCGGTAGCCGAGCAGTACTTC
cdr3_aa: CASLAVAEQYF

clone_size: -
j_call: TRBJ1-2
d_call: -
v_call: TRBV19
cdr3_nt: TGTGCCACCACACCGCGAACAGGCTACGGGGGAGTGGAAGGCTACACCTTC
cdr3_aa: CATTPRTGYGGVEGYTF

clone_size: once
j_call: TRBJ2-6
d_call: -
v_call: TRBV19
cdr3_nt: TGTGCCAGTAGTATTAAAGCGGACTCTGGGGCCAACGTCCTGACTTTC
cdr3_aa: CASSIKADSGANVLTF

clone_size: -
j_call: TRBJ1-1
d_call: TRBD1
v_call: TRBV11-2
cdr3_nt: TGTGCCAGCGGAAGTACAGGGGGCGCGAGCACTGAAGCTTTCTTT
cdr3_aa: CASGSTGGASTEAFF

clone_size: -
j_call: TRBJ1-4
d_call: -
v_call: TRBV19
cdr3_nt: TGTGCCACCGCTCCGGGTAAGAGTGAAAAACTGTTTTTT
cdr3_aa: CATAPGKSEKLFF

clone_size: -
j_call: TRBJ1-1
d_call: -
v_call: TRBV25-1
cdr3_nt: TGTGCCAGCAGTCGTAGAACAGGTCCTAATGAAGCTTTCTTT
cdr3_aa: CASSRRTGPNEAFF

clone_size: once
j_call: TRBJ1-4
d_call: -
v_call: TRBV7-2
cdr3_nt: TGTGCCAGCAGCTTAGGCGTAGCAGATGAAAAACTGTTTTTT
cdr3_aa: CASSLGVADEKLFF

clone_size: -
j_call: TRBJ2-3
d_call: -
v_call: TRBV28
cdr3_nt: TGTGCCAGCAGTTCCCCACAGGGAATAGGCACAGATACGCAGTATTTT
cdr3_aa: CASSSPQGIGTDTQYF

clone_size: -
j_call: TRBJ2-7
d_call: -
v_call: TRBV4-2
cdr3_nt: TGTGCCAGCAGCCATGGCGAGGGTCACGAGCAGTACTTC
cdr3_aa: CASSHGEGHEQYF

clone_size: few
j_call: TRBJ1-5
d_call: -
v_call: TRBV19
cdr3_nt: TGTGCCAGTAGTGTCCGGGACGGTGCGGGGCAGCCCCAGCATTTT
cdr3_aa: CASSVRDGAGQPQHF

clone_size: -
j_call: TRBJ1-2
d_call: TRBD1
v_call: TRBV18
cdr3_nt: TGTGCCAGCTCACGCTCCGGGACAGGGGGCAACTATGGCTACACCTTC
cdr3_aa: CASSRSGTGGNYGYTF

clone_size: -
j_call: TRBJ2-3
d_call: TRBD1
v_call: TRBV6-5
cdr3_nt: TGTGCCAGCAGAGCCAGGGACAGGAGCACAGATACGCAGTATTTT
cdr3_aa: CASRARDRSTDTQYF

clone_size: -
j_call: TRBJ1-4
d_call: -
v_call: TRBV6-6
cdr3_nt: TGTGCCAGCAGTTACTCGACAGTTGCAACTAATGAAAAACTGTTTTTT
cdr3_aa: CASSYSTVATNEKLFF

clone_size: once
j_call: TRBJ2-7
d_call: -
v_call: TRBV7-2
cdr3_nt: TGTGCCAGCAGCTCTTTGACGATAACTTCAGACTACAACGAGCAGTACTTC
cdr3_aa: CASSSLTITSDYNEQYF

clone_size: -
j_call: TRBJ1-4
d_call: -
v_call: TRBV18
cdr3_nt: TGTGCCAGCTCCTCTGACAGGCACGGAAAACTGTTTTTT
cdr3_aa: CASSSDRHGKLFF

clone_size: -
j_call: TRBJ2-7
d_call: TRBD1
v_call: TRBV29-1
cdr3_nt: TGCAGCGTTGGAGGGACAGGGGGCACAGGGCAGTACTTC
cdr3_aa: CSVGGTGGTGQYF

clone_size: -
j_call: TRBJ2-1
d_call: -
v_call: TRBV18
cdr3_nt: TGTGCCAGCTCACCCCCCAGCGGCTACAATGAGCAGTTCTTC
cdr3_aa: CASSPPSGYNEQFF

clone_size: -
j_call: TRBJ2-5
d_call: -
v_call: TRBV4-2
cdr3_nt: TGTGCCAGCAGCCAAGAGCAGGCCGCAGTAGAGACCCAGTACTTC
cdr3_aa: CASSQEQAAVETQYF